This T cell receptor (beta chain) was retrieved from a study of cytomegalovirus exposure and HLA in healthy donors. Broader study findings: A later analysis revealed that TCR association rates differed between HLA loci, peaking at DRB1 and bottoming out at HLA-C.

Donors were nominally healthy when sampled, though unrecorded immune exposures were likely. PCR amplification relied on 60 Vbeta primers (plus 13 Jbeta primers). As processed by the authors: Among the unique TCR beta chains that a later analysis counted, about 81 million in all, some 10 million were shared. Here immunoSEQ multiplex PCR was the method, and the copy in TCRdb shows in-frame clones only, minus some. For V, J and clone size, that table is used; D and trimming come from the DNA. Among 310,000 or so clones listed, approximately 90% were seen once. There are a few counts of this clone. The antigen remains unidentified. The V and J ends lost 2 bases and 0 bases respectively, with 11 bases between them. The CDR3 is made up of 16 amino acids. Germline lookup yields CDR1 KGHSH and CDR2 LQKENI.

V gene TRBV18 combines with J gene TRBJ2-1; D is possibly TRBD1 (6 bases). The receptor comes from a young woman in good health and CMV-seronegative. The sequencing sample was made of PBMCs. The CDR3 spells CASSPTIQGSYNEQFF. CDR3 nucleotide sequence: TGTGCCAGCTCACCAACCATACAGGGCTCCTACAATGAGCAGTTCTTC. The full variable domain, in which reference TRBV18 and TRBJ2-1 provide the parts outside the CDR3, is NAGVMQNPRHLVRRRGQEARLRCSPMKGHSHVYWYRQLPEEGLKFMVYLQKENIIDESGMPKERFSAEFPKEGPSILRIQQVVRGDSAAYFCASSPTIQGSYNEQFFGPGTRLTVL.